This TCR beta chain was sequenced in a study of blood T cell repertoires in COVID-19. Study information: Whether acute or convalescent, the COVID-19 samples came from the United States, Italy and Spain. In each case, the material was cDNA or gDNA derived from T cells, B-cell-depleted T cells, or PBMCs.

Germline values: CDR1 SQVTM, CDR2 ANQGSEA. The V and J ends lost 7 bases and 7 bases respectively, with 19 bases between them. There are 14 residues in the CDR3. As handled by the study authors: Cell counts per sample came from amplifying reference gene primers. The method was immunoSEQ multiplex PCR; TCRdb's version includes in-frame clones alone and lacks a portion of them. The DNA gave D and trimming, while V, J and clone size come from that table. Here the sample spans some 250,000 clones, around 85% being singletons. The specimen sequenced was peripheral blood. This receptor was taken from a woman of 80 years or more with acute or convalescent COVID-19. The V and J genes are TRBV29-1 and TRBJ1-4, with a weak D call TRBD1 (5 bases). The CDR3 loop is CSAGSGGSSEKLFF. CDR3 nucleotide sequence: TGCAGCGCCGGTTCGGGGGGGTCAAGTGAAAAACTGTTTTTT.